This T cell receptor beta chain comes out of a study of T cell repertoires in cytomegalovirus infection. Background on the study: CMV infection together with matching HLA type was indicated by public TCR beta signatures.

Whole-study results and caveats: Dominating the ex vivo response were TCR beta clonotypes that were CMV-specific and HLA-C-restricted. Of the TCR beta families, the public ones yielded a cumulative frequency that identified carriers of CMV plus the relevant HLA.

Trimming pared 2 bases from V and 0 bases from J, leaving 8 bases between. This CDR3 region has 15 residues. Germline V gives CDR1 MNHEY, CDR2 SMNVEV (reference sequence). TCRdb re-called the reads with MiXCR, one entry per CDR3 protein. This sample has fewer than 550,000 distinct CDR3 sequences, with roughly 31% found just once. A remark on this clonotype: The antigen is not known.

The sequencing sample was made of PBMCs. The rearrangement uses TRBV27 and TRBJ1-3; D call uncertain. This receptor was identified in a human donor in good health (CMV status not recorded). Some clones in this sample may be carry-over from other donors' samples. The CDR3 DNA reads as TGTGCCAGCAGTTTACTGGGGAACTCTGGAAACACCATATATTTT. Its translation is CASSLLGNSGNTIYF.